A single sample gave rise to the 2 T cell receptor beta chains below, sequenced in a study of T cell changes during pregnancy in multiple sclerosis. Clones were read by immunoSEQ multiplex PCR, and TCRdb kept only the in-frame ones, dropping some. The sample shows just under 50,000 clones, around 94% of them seen only once. Material: CD4+ T cells from peripheral blood mononuclear cells, obtained in the third trimester of pregnancy. All receptors come from a female donor with multiple sclerosis, enrolled in a pregnancy study.

The CDR3 DNA follows: TGCGCCAGCAGCTTGGGGGCCCAGCAGTATGGCTACACCTTC. Amino acids: CASSLGAQQYGYTF. V and J are TRBV5-1 and TRBJ1-2; D gene uncertain. Trimming took 0 bases from V and 5 from J, leaving 11 bases between them. This CDR3 region has 14 residues. From germline, CDR1 is SGHRS and CDR2 YFSETQ.

This chain's CDR3 is CASSLAEARSTQYF. The CDR3, as DNA: TGTGCCAGCAGCTTAGCGGAGGCCCGAAGTACGCAGTATTTT. The chain joins TRBV7-2 to TRBJ2-3, with a tentative D call TRBD2 (5 bases). The germline V gene has CDR1 SGHTA and CDR2 FQGNSA. This CDR3 contains 14 residues. V lost 0 bases and J lost 8, with 12 bases in between.